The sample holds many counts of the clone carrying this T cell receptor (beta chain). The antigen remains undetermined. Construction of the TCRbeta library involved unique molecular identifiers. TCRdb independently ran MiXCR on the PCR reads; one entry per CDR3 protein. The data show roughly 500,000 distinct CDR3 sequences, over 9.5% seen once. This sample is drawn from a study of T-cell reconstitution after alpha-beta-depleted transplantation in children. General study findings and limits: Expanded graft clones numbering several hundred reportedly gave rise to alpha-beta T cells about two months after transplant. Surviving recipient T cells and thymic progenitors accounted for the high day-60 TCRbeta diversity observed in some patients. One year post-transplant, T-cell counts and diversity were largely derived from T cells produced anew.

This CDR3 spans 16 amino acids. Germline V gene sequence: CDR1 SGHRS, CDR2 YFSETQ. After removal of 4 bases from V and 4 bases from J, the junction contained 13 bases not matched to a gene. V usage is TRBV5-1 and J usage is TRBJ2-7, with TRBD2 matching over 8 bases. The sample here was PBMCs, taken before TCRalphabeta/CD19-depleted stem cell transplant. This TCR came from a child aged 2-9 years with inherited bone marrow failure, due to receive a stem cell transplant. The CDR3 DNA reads TGCGCCAGCAGCCCCCGGCTGGGCGGGAGGACATACGAGCAGTACTTC. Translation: CASSPRLGGRTYEQYF.